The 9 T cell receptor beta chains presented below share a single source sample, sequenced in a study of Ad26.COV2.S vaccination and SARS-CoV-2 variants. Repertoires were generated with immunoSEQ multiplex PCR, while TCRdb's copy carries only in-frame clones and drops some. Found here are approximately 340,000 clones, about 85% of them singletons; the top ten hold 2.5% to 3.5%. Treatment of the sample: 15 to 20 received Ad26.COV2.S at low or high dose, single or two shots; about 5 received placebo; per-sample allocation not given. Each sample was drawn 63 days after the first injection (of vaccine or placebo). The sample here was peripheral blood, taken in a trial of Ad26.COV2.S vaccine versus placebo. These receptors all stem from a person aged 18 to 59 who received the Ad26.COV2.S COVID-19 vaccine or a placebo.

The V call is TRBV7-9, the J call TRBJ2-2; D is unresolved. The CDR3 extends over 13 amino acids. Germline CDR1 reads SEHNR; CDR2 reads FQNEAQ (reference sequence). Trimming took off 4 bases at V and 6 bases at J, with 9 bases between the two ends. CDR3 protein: CASSSKVAGELFF. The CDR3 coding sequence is TGTGCCAGCAGCTCAAAAGTAGCCGGGGAGCTGTTTTTT.

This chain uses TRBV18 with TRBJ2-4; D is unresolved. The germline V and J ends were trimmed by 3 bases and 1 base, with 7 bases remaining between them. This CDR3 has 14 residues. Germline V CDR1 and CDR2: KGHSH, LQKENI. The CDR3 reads CASSPQRAKNIQYF. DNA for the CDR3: TGTGCCAGCTCACCCCAAAGGGCCAAAAACATTCAGTACTTC.

This CDR3 is CASSLTGLGTEAFF. CDR3 in DNA: TGCGCCAGCAGCCTGACAGGGTTGGGCACTGAAGCTTTCTTT. The J gene is TRBJ1-1, the V gene TRBV5-1; 7 bases are a match to TRBD1. Losses at the gene ends were 4 bases for V and 4 bases for J; bases not matched to a gene: 7. Germline V lookup: CDR1 SGHRS, CDR2 YFSETQ. The CDR3 loop spans 14 amino acids.

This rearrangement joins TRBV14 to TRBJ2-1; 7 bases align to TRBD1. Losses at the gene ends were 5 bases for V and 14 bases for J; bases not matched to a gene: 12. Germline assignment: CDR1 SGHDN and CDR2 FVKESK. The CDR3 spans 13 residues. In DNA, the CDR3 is TGTGCCAGCAGCGGAAGGGACAGCTGGCGGGAGTTCTTC. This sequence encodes CASSGRDSWREFF.

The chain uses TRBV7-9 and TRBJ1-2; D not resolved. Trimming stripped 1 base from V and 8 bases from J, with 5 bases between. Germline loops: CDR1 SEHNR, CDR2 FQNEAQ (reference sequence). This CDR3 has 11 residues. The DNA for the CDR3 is TGTGCCAGCAGCTTAGTGAGCGGCTACACCTTC. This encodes CASSLVSGYTF.

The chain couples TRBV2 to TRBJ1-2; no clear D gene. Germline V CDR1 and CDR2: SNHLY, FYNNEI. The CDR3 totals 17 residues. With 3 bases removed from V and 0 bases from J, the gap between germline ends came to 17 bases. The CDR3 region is CASSDYGGLQANYGYTF. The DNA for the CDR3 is TGTGCCAGCAGTGATTACGGCGGATTGCAAGCTAACTATGGCTACACCTTC.

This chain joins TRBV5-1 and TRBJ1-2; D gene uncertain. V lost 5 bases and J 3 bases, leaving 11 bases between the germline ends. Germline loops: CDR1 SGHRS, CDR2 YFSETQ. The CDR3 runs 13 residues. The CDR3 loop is CASRHDGDYGYTF. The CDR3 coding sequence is TGCGCCAGCAGACACGACGGTGACTATGGCTACACCTTC.

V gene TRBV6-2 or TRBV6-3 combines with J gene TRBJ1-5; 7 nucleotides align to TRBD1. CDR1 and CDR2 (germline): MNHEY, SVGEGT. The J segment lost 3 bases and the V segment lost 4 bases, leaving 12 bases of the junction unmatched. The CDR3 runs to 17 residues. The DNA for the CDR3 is TGTGCCAGCAGTTCCCCAAGAGCCAGGGGGTACAATCAGCCCCAGCATTTT. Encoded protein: CASSSPRARGYNQPQHF.

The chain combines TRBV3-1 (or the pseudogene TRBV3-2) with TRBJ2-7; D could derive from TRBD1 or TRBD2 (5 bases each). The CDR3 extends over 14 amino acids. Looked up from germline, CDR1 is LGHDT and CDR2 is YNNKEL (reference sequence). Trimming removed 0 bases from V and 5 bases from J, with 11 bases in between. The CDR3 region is CASSQEGRGDEQYF. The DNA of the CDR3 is TGTGCCAGCAGCCAAGAGGGCCGAGGGGACGAGCAGTACTTC.